This TCR beta chain was obtained from a study of shared clonotypes between healthy human individuals. Study at large: A donor's plate count was three for CD4 naive and three for CD4 memory; CD8 naive had two and CD8 memory one.

The method was immunoSEQ multiplex PCR; TCRdb's version includes in-frame clones alone and lacks a portion of them. This table holds about 2,200,000 clones, more than 85% found once. Germline CDR1 reads LGHNT; CDR2 reads FRNRAP. The CDR3 has 15 residues. Trimming at V came to 6 bases and at J to 2 bases, leaving 7 bases not matched to a gene. Selected positively for CCR7 and CD45RO-negative, naive CD8 cells excluded terminally differentiated effector memory CD45RA+ cells. Sequencing used naive CD8+ T cells from PBMCs. The receptor was derived from a man between 18 and 35 years old in good health. Some clones in this sample may be carry-over from other donors' samples. The rearrangement joins TRBV12-5 to TRBJ2-7; 10 bases are a match to TRBD2. CDR3 in amino acids: CASGERGGETYEQYF. CDR3 coding DNA: TGTGCTAGTGGGGAGCGGGGGGGAGAGACCTACGAGCAGTACTTC.